This T cell receptor (beta chain) was sequenced during a study of blood T cell repertoires in COVID-19. Study in general: Some COVID-19 samples were acute and others convalescent; all came from the United States, Italy and Spain. PBMCs, B-cell-depleted T cells, or T cells provided the cDNA or gDNA that made up the material.

The CDR3 contains 14 residues. The ends lost 0 bases at V and 10 bases at J; junction bases unmatched: 6. Germline loops: CDR1 LGHNA, CDR2 YNFKEQ. Seattle patients were enrolled during active infection and followed longitudinally. Under the authors' procedure: For nucleated cells, counts were estimated from reference gene primer amplification. Clones were sequenced by immunoSEQ multiplex PCR, and TCRdb holds only the in-frame ones, with some missing. For V, J and clone size, that table is used; D and trimming come from the DNA. The sample includes over 85,000 clones, roughly 89% of them seen just once.

Specimen: peripheral blood. The receptor was derived from a human donor with COVID-19, enrolled during active disease. The donor label of this sample is uncertain. The V gene is TRBV4-2, the J gene TRBJ1-2; 9 bases match TRBD1. CDR3 sequence: CASSQDRTGVFYTF. CDR3 coding DNA: TGTGCCAGCAGCCAAGATCGGACAGGGGTTTTCTACACCTTC.